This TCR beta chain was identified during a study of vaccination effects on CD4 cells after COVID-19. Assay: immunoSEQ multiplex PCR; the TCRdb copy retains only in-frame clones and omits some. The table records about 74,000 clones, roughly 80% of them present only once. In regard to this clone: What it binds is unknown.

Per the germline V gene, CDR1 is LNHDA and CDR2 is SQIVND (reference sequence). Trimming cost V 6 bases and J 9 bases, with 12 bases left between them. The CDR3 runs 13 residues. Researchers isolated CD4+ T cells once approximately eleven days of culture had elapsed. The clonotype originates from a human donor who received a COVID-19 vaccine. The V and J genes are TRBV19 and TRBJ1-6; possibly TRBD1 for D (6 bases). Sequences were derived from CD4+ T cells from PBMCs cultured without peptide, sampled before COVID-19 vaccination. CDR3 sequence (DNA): TGTGCCAGTAGCCGGACAGCCCTTTCACCCCTCCACTTT. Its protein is CASSRTALSPLHF.